This TCR beta chain derives from a study of control samples from healthy donors and cancer patients. In germline, CDR1 is LGHDT, CDR2 YNNKEL (reference sequence). The CDR3 has 14 residues. V trimming: 3 bases; J trimming: 10 bases; junction bases outside the gene matches: 10. Libraries were prepared by immunoSEQ multiplex PCR; TCRdb keeps only in-frame clonotypes and omits some of them. Altogether roughly 100,000 clones are present, 80% to 90% being singletons, with the ten largest covering less than 15%. Sequencing input: blood. The clonotype comes from a woman aged 45-65 years in good health. This chain connects TRBV3-1 (or the pseudogene TRBV3-2) to TRBJ1-1, with 8 positions matching TRBD1. The CDR3 nucleotides read TGTGCCAGCAGCCATTTCAGTCAAACAGGGGGAGCTTTCTTT. It codes for CASSHFSQTGGAFF.